Included here is one T cell receptor (beta chain) sequence, with context. What it recognizes is unknown. Sequencing used cDNA as its template, made by extracting RNA and reverse transcribing it. Sequencing used immunoSEQ multiplex PCR; TCRdb keeps in-frame clones, though not all of them. The data contain 110,000 or so clones, roughly 63% of them seen just once; the ten biggest clones take up almost 30%. These data are taken from a study of CD8+ T cells in alopecia areata. Study overall: Twice a day, 5 to 10 mg of oral tofacitinib was administered to treated patients. The study, taken as a whole, reports: Tofacitinib delivered significant drops in scalp clonality and in expanded CD8+ clones among the top 100.

V dropped 5 bases and J dropped 7 bases, with 20 bases sitting between them. Per the germline V gene, CDR1 is SEHNR and CDR2 is FQNEAQ (reference sequence). The CDR3 is made up of 15 amino acids. Treatment noted: oral pan-JAK inhibitor, 5-10 mg twice daily. Peripheral blood and lesional scalp punch biopsies came from alopecia areata patients. The J gene is TRBJ1-1, the V gene TRBV7-9; no clear D. The TCR sequence derives from a human donor with alopecia areata. The material was CD8+ T cells sorted from blood, obtained at week 4, from a patient treated with tofacitinib. The CDR3 DNA sequence: TGTGCCAGCAGCCTCAGTTTCGGGCAGGATAATGAAGCTTTCTTT. Its protein product is CASSLSFGQDNEAFF.